This TCR beta chain was sequenced for a study of blood T cell repertoires in COVID-19. Clones were sequenced by immunoSEQ multiplex PCR, and TCRdb holds only the in-frame ones, with some missing. The sample contains a few hundred thousand clones, roughly 89% of which appear only once. Sequenced input: peripheral blood. This clonotype originated in a woman aged 55 to 70 with COVID-19, enrolled during active disease.

CDR3 protein: CASSPFGQGNQPQHF. The CDR3 bases are TGTGCCAGCTCACCATTCGGACAGGGCAATCAGCCCCAGCATTTT. The V and J genes are TRBV18 and TRBJ1-5; 7 bases line up with TRBD1. The CDR3 has 15 residues. Trimming took 2 bases from V and 2 from J; bases not matched to a gene: 3. Germline values: CDR1 KGHSH, CDR2 LQKENI.